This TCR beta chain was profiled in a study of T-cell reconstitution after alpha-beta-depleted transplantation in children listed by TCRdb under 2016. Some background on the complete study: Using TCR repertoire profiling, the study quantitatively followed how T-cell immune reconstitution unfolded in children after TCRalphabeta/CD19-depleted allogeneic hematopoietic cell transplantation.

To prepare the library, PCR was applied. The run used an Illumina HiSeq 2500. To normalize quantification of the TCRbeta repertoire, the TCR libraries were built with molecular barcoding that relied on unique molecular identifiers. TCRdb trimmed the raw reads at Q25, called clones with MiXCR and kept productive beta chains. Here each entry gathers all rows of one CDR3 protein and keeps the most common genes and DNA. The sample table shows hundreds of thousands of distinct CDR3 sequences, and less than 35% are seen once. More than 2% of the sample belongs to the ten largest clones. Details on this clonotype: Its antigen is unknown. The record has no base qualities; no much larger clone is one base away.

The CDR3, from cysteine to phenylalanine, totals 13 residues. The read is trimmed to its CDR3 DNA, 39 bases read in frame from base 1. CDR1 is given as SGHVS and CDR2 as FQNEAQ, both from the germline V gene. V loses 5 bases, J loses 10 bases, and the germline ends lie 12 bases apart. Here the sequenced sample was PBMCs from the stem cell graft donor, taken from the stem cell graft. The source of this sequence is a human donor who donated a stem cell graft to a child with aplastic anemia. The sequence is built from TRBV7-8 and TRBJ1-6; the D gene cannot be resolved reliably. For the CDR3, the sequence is CASSPSHESPLHF. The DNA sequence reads TGTGCCAGCAGCCCCTCCCATGAGTCACCCCTCCACTTT.